Following are 31 T cell receptor beta chains from one sample sequenced in a study of metastatic and nonmetastatic thyroid tumors. TCRdb reprocessed the PCR reads using MiXCR. The sample has under 25,000 clones; about a quarter are singletons. Nobody among the patients had been given any treatment before thyroid surgery. Material for sequencing was blood. The receptors were gathered from a male donor with papillary thyroid cancer or a benign thyroid nodule (not recorded which). Some clones in this sample may be carry-over from other donors' samples.

The sample holds a few counts of this clone. The chain combines TRBV7-3 with TRBJ2-2; possibly TRBD1 for D (5 bases). The CDR3 has 13 residues. The germline V and J ends were trimmed by 3 bases and 5 bases, with 7 bases remaining between them. CDR1 and CDR2 from the germline V gene are SGHTA and FQGTGA. CDR3 protein: CASSLAGTGELFF. The CDR3 region has the DNA TGTGCCAGCAGCTTGGCAGGGACCGGGGAGCTGTTTTTT.

There are a few counts of this clone. This chain uses TRBV6-1 with TRBJ1-1; no firm D call. Trimming left V 1 base short and J 0 bases short, with 12 bases between. The CDR3 extends over 16 amino acids. Looked up from germline, CDR1 is MNHNS and CDR2 is SASEGT. CDR3 loop: CASSEGPKVMNTEAFF. CDR3 sequence (DNA): TGTGCCAGCAGTGAAGGCCCTAAGGTAATGAACACTGAAGCTTTCTTT.

Regarding this clone: At one boundary the junction diverges from the germline segment, which might be a read error. The identical CDR3 is also encoded by other nucleotide sequences in the sample. V is TRBV6-1 and J is TRBJ2-1, with TRBD2 matching over 7 bases. CDR3 length: 15 residues. Germline loops: CDR1 MNHNS, CDR2 SASEGT. CDR3 DNA sequence: TGTGCCAGCACAAATAGAGGGAGGGCCATAAGTGAGCAATTCTTC. It translates to CASTNRGRAISEQFF.

Sample share makes this clone medium-sized. The same CDR3 can be traced to other DNA sequences in this sample. The chain employs TRBV6-1 and TRBJ1-1; TRBD1 might be the D (5 bases). The germline CDR1 and CDR2 sequences are MNHNS and SASEGT. The CDR3 has 13 amino acids. Deletions cut 6 bases from V and 4 bases from J, with 12 bases between. CDR3 sequence: CASRPLGGTEAFF. The CDR3 DNA reads as TGTGCCAGCAGACCTTTGGGGGGCACTGAAGCTTTCTTT.

This clone appeared many times. One end of the junction varies from germline; a read error may be responsible. The chain has TRBV19 and TRBJ2-2; D gene ambiguous. Germline loops: CDR1 LNHDA, CDR2 SQIVND (reference sequence). The CDR3 is 14 residues long. CDR3 bases: TGTACCAGTAGAGAGACCTATACAACCGGGGAGCTGTTTTTT. Translating gives CTSRETYTTGELFF.

Ten or more counts support this clone. This chain joins TRBV5-1 and TRBJ2-5, with TRBD2 matching 11 bases. The CDR3 is 17 amino acids. Germline-derived CDR1 and CDR2 are SGHRS and YFSETQ. After removal of 1 base from V and 4 bases from J, the junction contained 9 bases not matched to a gene. CDR3 in amino acids: CASSLLLAGGGGETQYF. CDR3 coding DNA: TGCGCCAGCAGCTTGTTGCTAGCGGGAGGAGGGGGAGAGACCCAGTACTTC.

This clone is medium-sized in the sample. The chain uses TRBV30 and TRBJ1-2; D is undetermined. This CDR3 is 13 amino acids long. The germline V and J ends were trimmed by 4 bases and 6 bases, with 15 bases remaining between them. The germline V gene has CDR1 GTSNPN and CDR2 SVGIG (reference sequence). The CDR3 spells CAWNPGNPHGYTF. The CDR3 coding sequence is TGTGCCTGGAATCCAGGAAATCCCCATGGCTACACCTTC.

CDR3 residues: CASNPGTGGVGELFF. As DNA, the CDR3 is TGTGCCAGTAATCCAGGGACAGGAGGGGTCGGGGAGCTGTTTTTT. V is TRBV19 and J is TRBJ2-2; 8 bases are a match to TRBD1. The CDR3 runs 15 residues. Per germline, CDR1 LNHDA and CDR2 SQIVND (reference sequence). The ends lost 7 bases at V and 7 bases at J; junction bases unmatched: 11.

This clone came up many times. V usage is TRBV18 and J usage is TRBJ2-7; 11 bases are a match to TRBD1. The CDR3 sequence is 17 residues long. Germline V CDR1 and CDR2: KGHSH, LQKENI. Trimming at V came to 3 bases and at J to 2 bases, leaving 9 bases not matched to a gene. The CDR3 DNA reads as TGTGCCAGCTCACCGTCGGTTGGACAGGGGGCCGCCTACGAGCAGTACTTC. It encodes CASSPSVGQGAAYEQYF.

This clone is deemed medium-sized (0.01 to 0.1%). V usage is TRBV5-1 and J usage is TRBJ2-1; D is ambiguous. V dropped 2 bases and J dropped 1 base, with 7 bases sitting between them. Germline V lookup: CDR1 SGHRS, CDR2 YFSETQ. This CDR3 spans 14 amino acids. This chain's CDR3 is CASSFPGSYNEQFF. The CDR3 coding sequence is TGCGCCAGCAGCTTCCCAGGTTCCTACAATGAGCAGTTCTTC.

By share, this clone counts as medium-sized (0.01 to 0.1%). The gene calls are TRBV6-2 or TRBV6-3 and TRBJ2-7; D is uncertain. Trimming left V 5 bases short and J 1 base short, with 9 bases between. CDR3 length equals 13 residues. CDR1 is MNHEY and CDR2 is SVGEGT in the germline V gene. Here the CDR3 DNA reads TGTGCCAGCAGTCTATATGGGTCCTACGAGCAGTACTTC. As protein: CASSLYGSYEQYF.

On this clone: Relative to the germline gene, one junction end is altered; a read error may explain this. This chain joins TRBV20-1 and TRBJ2-5; the D is unclear. CDR1 and CDR2 (germline): DFQATT, SNEGSKA (reference sequence). The CDR3 is 15 amino acids. As DNA, the CDR3 is TGCAGTGCTAGAGATCGGCGGTCCGGCCGCGAGACCCGGTACTTC. Translating it yields CSARDRRSGRETRYF.

This clone qualifies as medium-sized. The chain couples TRBV6-1 to TRBJ2-7; D not resolved. CDR3 length: 14 amino acids. V was cut by 5 bases and J by 1 base, with 12 bases left in between. CDR1 MNHNS and CDR2 SASEGT come from the germline V gene. CDR3 loop: CASSSAAGSYEQYF. CDR3 coding DNA: TGTGCCAGCAGTTCGGCGGCCGGATCCTACGAGCAGTACTTC.

In this sample, this clone turned up many times. This chain joins TRBV6-1 and TRBJ2-3, with no clear D. V lost 6 bases, J lost 4 bases, and 5 bases lay in between. CDR1 is MNHNS and CDR2 is SASEGT in the germline V gene. There are 11 residues in the CDR3. The DNA for the CDR3 is TGTGCCAGCAGGTTTTCAGATACGCAGTATTTT. Its translation is CASRFSDTQYF.

On this clone: The conserved closing phenylalanine or tryptophan is absent in this CDR3, likely reflecting a read error. No DNA is shown, since the ends of the CDR3 on it are uncertain; the CDR3 is the one TCRdb lists. J is TRBJ2-5 and V is TRBV4-1; TRBD1 is the table's D call, not checked against the DNA. The CDR3 sequence runs 15 residues, both termini included. In germline, CDR1 is MGHRA, CDR2 YSYEKL. CDR3 residues: CARQLAGGRGQEAWL.

V usage is TRBV20-1 and J usage is TRBJ2-5; the match to TRBD1 covers 11 bases. V dropped 6 bases and J dropped 7; count of bases not matched to a gene: 10. The germline CDR1 and CDR2 sequences are DFQATT and SNEGSKA (reference sequence). The CDR3 contains 14 residues. CDR3 coding DNA: TGCAGTGCCCCTGCGGACAGGGGGCGCGGGACCCAGTACTTC. It codes for CSAPADRGRGTQYF.

This clone turned up a few times. The J gene is TRBJ1-2, the V gene TRBV28; possibly TRBD1 for D (5 bases). This CDR3 is 14 amino acids long. Germline V gives CDR1 MDHEN, CDR2 SYDVKM. Trimming removed 5 bases from V and 0 bases from J, with 10 bases in between. In DNA, the CDR3 is TGTGCCAGCAGTCCCCCGACAGCTAACTATGGCTACACCTTC. It encodes CASSPPTANYGYTF.

The chain links TRBV28 to TRBJ2-7, with D possibly TRBD2 on 5 matching bases. The V and J ends lost 5 bases and 3 bases respectively, with 17 bases between them. The CDR3 has 15 residues. CDR1 is MDHEN and CDR2 is SYDVKM in the germline V gene. The CDR3 DNA reads as TGTGCCAGCAGTCCAATGGACGGGGTGGACTACGAGCAGTACTTC. This translates into CASSPMDGVDYEQYF.

As to this clone: This specimen includes other DNA sequences encoding the same CDR3. The V and J genes are TRBV7-3 and TRBJ2-2; maybe TRBD2 (6 bases). Trimming stripped 2 bases from V and 8 bases from J, with 9 bases between. The CDR3 totals 13 residues. Looked up from germline, CDR1 is SGHTA and CDR2 is FQGTGA. The CDR3 spells CASSLGRGGELFF. Here the CDR3 DNA reads TGTGCCAGCAGCTTAGGGCGGGGTGGGGAGCTGTTTTTT.

In this sample, this clone is medium-sized. This chain joins TRBV4-2 and TRBJ1-1; D ambiguous. This CDR3 has 14 residues. Trimming cost V 1 base and J 0 bases, with 6 bases left between them. Germline V CDR1 and CDR2: LGHNA, YNFKEQ. Written as DNA, the CDR3 is TGTGCCAGCAGCCAAGTCTCTGTGAACACTGAAGCTTTCTTT. Its translation: CASSQVSVNTEAFF.

This chain links TRBV12-5 with TRBJ2-1; 10 bases are shared with TRBD2. The V gene end was trimmed by 10 bases and the J gene end by 10 bases; junction bases not matched to a gene: 13. The CDR3 totals 14 residues. Germline CDR1 and CDR2: LGHNT and FRNRAP. As DNA, the CDR3 is TGTGCTATGGCCATGACTAGCGGGCGAAACGAGCAGTTCTTC. Its translation is CAMAMTSGRNEQFF.

There are a few counts of this clone. The V and J genes are TRBV6-6 and TRBJ2-7; TRBD2 matches 11 bases. CDR1 and CDR2 (germline): MNHNY, SVGAGI (reference sequence). The CDR3 spans 17 residues. The ends lost 0 bases at V and 0 bases at J; junction bases unmatched: 4. CDR3 amino acids: CASSYSLAGGFSYEQYF. The CDR3 bases are TGTGCCAGCAGTTACTCATTAGCGGGAGGGTTCTCCTACGAGCAGTACTTC.

The table lists this clone with a few counts. The gene calls are TRBV20-1 and TRBJ2-7; a weak D match, TRBD2 (5 bases). This CDR3 contains 14 residues. V was cut by 6 bases and J by 4 bases, with 19 bases left in between. From germline, CDR1 is DFQATT and CDR2 SNEGSKA (reference sequence). The CDR3 DNA reads TGCAGTGCCAAAGATCCTAGCAGCCTATACGAGCAGTACTTC. The encoded protein is CSAKDPSSLYEQYF.

A note on this clone: A junction end diverges from the germline sequence, so it may reflect a read error. The J gene is TRBJ1-1, the V gene TRBV6-2 or TRBV6-3; D unclear. The CDR3 spans 13 residues. Germline loops: CDR1 MNHEY, CDR2 SVGEGT. The CDR3 DNA sequence: TGTGCCAGCAGTTACAACAGCCACACTGAAGCAATCTTT. This encodes CASSYNSHTEAIF.

This rearrangement joins TRBV20-1 to TRBJ2-5; D unclear. Germline V gene lookup returns CDR1 DFQATT and CDR2 SNEGSKA (reference sequence). The CDR3 totals 11 residues. The V end lost 5 bases, the J end lost 1 base, and 5 bases lay between the germline ends. CDR3 nucleotide sequence: TGCAGTGCTCGTTTCCAAGAGACCCAGTACTTC. It encodes CSARFQETQYF.

This clone was found a few times. V and J are TRBV28 and TRBJ1-2; no clear D. Trimming left V 8 bases short and J 4 bases short, with 11 bases between. This CDR3 is 12 amino acids long. Germline CDR1 and CDR2: MDHEN and SYDVKM. The DNA for the CDR3 is TGTGCCAGCTACCGCCACCTCTATGGCTACACCTTC. Its translation: CASYRHLYGYTF.

This clone was seen at least ten times. CDR3 sequence: CSARDLGQGNWGTEAFF. The CDR3 DNA reads TGCAGTGCTAGAGACCTTGGACAGGGTAATTGGGGCACTGAAGCTTTCTTT. V usage is TRBV20-1 and J usage is TRBJ1-1; 8 bases match TRBD1. Per the germline V gene, CDR1 is DFQATT and CDR2 is SNEGSKA (reference sequence). V trimming: 0 bases; J trimming: 4 bases; junction bases outside the gene matches: 13. The CDR3 loop spans 17 amino acids.

This chain uses TRBV30 with TRBJ2-2; TRBD2 matches 7 bases. Germline trimming cut 1 base from V and 3 bases from J; bases unmatched to any gene: 2. The CDR3 is 14 amino acids. CDR1 is GTSNPN and CDR2 is SVGIG in the germline V gene (reference sequence). The CDR3 bases are TGTGCCTGGAGTGGCGGGAGATACACCGGGGAGCTGTTTTTT. Amino acid sequence: CAWSGGRYTGELFF.

The J gene is TRBJ1-1, the V gene TRBV19, with 7 bases lining up with TRBD1. The germline V gene encodes CDR1 LNHDA and CDR2 SQIVND (reference sequence). The CDR3 length is 13 residues. V was pared by 9 bases and J by 4 bases, with 8 bases of the junction left unmatched. The CDR3 spells CASRPAGGTEAFF. The CDR3 DNA is TGTGCCAGCCGACCGGCAGGGGGCACTGAAGCTTTCTTT.

This clone is labeled as medium-sized (0.01 to 0.1%). The chain combines TRBV20-1 with TRBJ2-7; D unresolved. CDR1 and CDR2 from the germline V gene are DFQATT and SNEGSKA (reference sequence). Trimming removed 2 bases from V and 0 bases from J, with 8 bases in between. CDR3 length equals 13 residues. This CDR3 is CSARFPGSYEQYF. CDR3 in DNA: TGCAGTGCTAGATTCCCCGGCTCCTACGAGCAGTACTTC.

In its sample, this clone was seen a few times. The CDR3 nucleotides are TGTGCCTGGATCGGGGATTCGGAAAAACTGTTTTTT. Residues: CAWIGDSEKLFF. V gene TRBV30 combines with J gene TRBJ1-4; D remains ambiguous. V gave up 4 bases and J gave up 8 bases, with 11 bases separating them. This CDR3 contains 12 residues. Germline V CDR1 and CDR2: GTSNPN, SVGIG (reference sequence).